This T cell receptor (beta chain) originates from a study of cytomegalovirus exposure and HLA in healthy donors. TCRdb's copy holds only in-frame clones and misses some; the assay was immunoSEQ multiplex PCR. Of more than 200,000 clones in the sample, 90% were seen once. The V gene end was trimmed by 4 bases and the J gene end by 15 bases; junction bases not matched to a gene: 8. Germline V gene sequence: CDR1 SNHLY, CDR2 FYNNEI. The CDR3 loop spans 12 amino acids. Sequenced material: PBMCs. The chain joins TRBV2 to TRBJ2-4; 8 positions match TRBD1. The sequence was obtained from a woman aged 25 to 45 in good health and CMV-seronegative. In DNA, the CDR3 is TGTGCCAGCAGTGGAGAGGGACAGGTTTTGTACTTC. Amino acids: CASSGEGQVLYF. The full variable domain, rest sourced from reference TRBV2 and TRBJ2-4, is EPEVTQTPSHQVTQMGQEVILRCVPISNHLYFYWYRQILGQKVEFLVSFYNNEISEKSEIFDDQFSVERPDGSNFTLKIRSTKLEDSAMYFCASSGEGQVLYFGAGTRLSVL.